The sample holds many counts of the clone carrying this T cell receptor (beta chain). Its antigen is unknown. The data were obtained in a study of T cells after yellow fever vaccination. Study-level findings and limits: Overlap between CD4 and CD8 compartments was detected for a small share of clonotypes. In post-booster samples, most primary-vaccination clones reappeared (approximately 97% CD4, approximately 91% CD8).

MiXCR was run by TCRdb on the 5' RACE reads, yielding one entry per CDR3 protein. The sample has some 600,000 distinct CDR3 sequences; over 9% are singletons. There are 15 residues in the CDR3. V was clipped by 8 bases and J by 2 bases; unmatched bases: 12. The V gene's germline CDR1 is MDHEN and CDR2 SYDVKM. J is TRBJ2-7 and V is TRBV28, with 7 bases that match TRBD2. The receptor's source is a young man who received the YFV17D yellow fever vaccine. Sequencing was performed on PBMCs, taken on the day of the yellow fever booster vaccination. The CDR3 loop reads CASSFVGLAAYEQYF. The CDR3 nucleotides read TGTGCCAGCTCCTTTGTCGGTCTAGCGGCCTACGAGCAGTACTTC.